Following are 4 T cell receptor beta chains from one sample sequenced in a study of tissue T cells after allogeneic stem cell transplantation. Method: immunoSEQ multiplex PCR; TCRdb's copy keeps in-frame clones and lacks some. The repertoire holds thousands of clones, with roughly a third as singletons. Noted time point: mouse harvest day 14 after allogeneic transplant. The graft held 10^6 splenic CD5+ T cells and 10^7 T-cell-depleted bone marrow cells. Sequenced: skin. These TCRs come from a female BALB/c mouse given C57BL/6 T cells with graft-versus-host disease after an allogeneic hematopoietic cell transplant.

As concerns this clone: The genes and germline here are from mouse. The CDR3 end falls 1 residue outside the read, so it is completed with the germline J gene. This chain joins TRBV12-1 and TRBJ1-4; 11 bases match TRBD1. The CDR3 has 15 amino acids. Germline V gives CDR1 SGHSN, CDR2 HYEKVE. Unmatched junction bases numbered 4, after V lost 4 bases and J lost 4 bases. Partial CDR3 DNA: TGTGCCAGCTCCGCCGGGACAGGGGGCAACGAAAGATTATTT. It encodes CASSAGTGGNERLF. The whole CDR3 reads CASSAGTGGNERLFF.

Notes on this clone: The gene names here belong to mouse. The read comes to an end 1 residue before the CDR3 does, leaving the germline J gene to fill in the end. The chain links TRBV15 to TRBJ2-2; 8 positions agree with TRBD2. After removal of 3 bases from V and 1 base from J, the junction contained 1 base not matched to a gene. Germline CDR1 is SGHND and CDR2 is FRSKSL. CDR3 length: 15 residues. The sequenced part of the CDR3 DNA is TGTGCCAGCAGTTTCCTGGGGGGAAACACCGGGCAGCTCTAC. It specifies CASSFLGGNTGQLY. The full CDR3 is CASSFLGGNTGQLYF. Based on the CDR3 plus reference TRBV15 and TRBJ2-2, the full variable domain is DAGVTQTPRHEVAEKGQTIILKCEPVSGHNDLFWYRQTKIQGLELLSYFRSKSLMEDGGAFKDRFKAEMLNSSFSTLKIQPTEPKDSAVYLCASSFLGGNTGQLYFGEGSKLTVL.

This clone was seen a handful of times. Germline and genes here are mouse. The sequenced fragment ends 1 residue before the CDR3 boundary, so the rest is inferred from the germline J gene. The chain carries TRBV20 and TRBJ2-7; 8 nucleotides align to TRBD1. The CDR3 runs 14 residues. The V gene end was trimmed by 0 bases and the J gene end by 7 bases; junction bases not matched to a gene: 8. Germline CDR1 GFQATS, CDR2 STVNSAI. Here the CDR3 reads CGARDLSRGREQYF. Incomplete CDR3 DNA: TGTGGTGCTAGGGATCTGAGCAGGGGGCGAGAACAGTAC.

Details on this clone: Gene names are mouse gene names. The CDR3 end lies 1 residue beyond the end of the read and is filled in from the germline J gene. The chain joins TRBV26 to TRBJ1-3, with TRBD1 matching over 9 bases. The CDR3 contains 15 residues. V shed 4 bases, J shed 2 bases, and the junction held 3 bases outside the gene matches. Per germline, CDR1 KGHPV and CDR2 FQNQEV (reference sequence). The chain's CDR3 is CASSPQGAPGNTLYF. Partial CDR3 DNA: TGTGCCAGCAGTCCACAGGGGGCGCCTGGAAATACGCTCTAT.